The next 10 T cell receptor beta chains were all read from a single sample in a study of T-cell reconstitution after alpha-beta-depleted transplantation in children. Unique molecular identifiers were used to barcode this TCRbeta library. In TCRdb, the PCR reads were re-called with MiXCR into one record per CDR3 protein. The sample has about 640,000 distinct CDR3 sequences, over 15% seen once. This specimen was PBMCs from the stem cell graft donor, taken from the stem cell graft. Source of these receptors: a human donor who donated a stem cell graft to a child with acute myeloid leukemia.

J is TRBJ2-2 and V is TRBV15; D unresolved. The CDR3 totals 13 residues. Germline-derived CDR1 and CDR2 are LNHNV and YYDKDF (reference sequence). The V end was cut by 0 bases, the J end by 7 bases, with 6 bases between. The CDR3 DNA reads TGTGCCACCAGCAGAGATCGCGGCGGGGAGCTGTTTTTT. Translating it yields CATSRDRGGELFF.

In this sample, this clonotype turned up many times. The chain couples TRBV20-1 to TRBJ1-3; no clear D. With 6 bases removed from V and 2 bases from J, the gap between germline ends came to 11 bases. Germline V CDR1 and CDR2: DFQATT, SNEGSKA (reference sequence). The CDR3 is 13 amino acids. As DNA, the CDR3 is TGCAGTGCCCCCGTGGAGACTGGAAACACCATATATTTT. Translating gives CSAPVETGNTIYF.

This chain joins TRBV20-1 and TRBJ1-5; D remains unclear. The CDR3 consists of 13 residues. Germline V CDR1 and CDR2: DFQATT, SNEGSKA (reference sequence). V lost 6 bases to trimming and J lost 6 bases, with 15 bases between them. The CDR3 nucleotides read TGCAGTGCCAGCCATAGGCAGTTTCAGCCCCAGCATTTT. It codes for CSASHRQFQPQHF.

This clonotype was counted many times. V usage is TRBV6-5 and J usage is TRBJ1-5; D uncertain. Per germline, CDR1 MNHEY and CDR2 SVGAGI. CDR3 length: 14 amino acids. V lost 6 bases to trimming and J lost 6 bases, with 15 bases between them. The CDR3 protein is CASSNTFPGQPQHF. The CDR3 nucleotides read TGTGCCAGCAGCAACACGTTCCCAGGTCAGCCCCAGCATTTT.

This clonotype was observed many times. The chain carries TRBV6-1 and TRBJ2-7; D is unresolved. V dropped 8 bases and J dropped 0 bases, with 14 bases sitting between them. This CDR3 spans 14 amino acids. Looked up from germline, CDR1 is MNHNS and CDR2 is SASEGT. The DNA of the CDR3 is TGTGCCAGCCTGGGATCGGGCAACTCCTACGAGCAGTACTTC. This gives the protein CASLGSGNSYEQYF.

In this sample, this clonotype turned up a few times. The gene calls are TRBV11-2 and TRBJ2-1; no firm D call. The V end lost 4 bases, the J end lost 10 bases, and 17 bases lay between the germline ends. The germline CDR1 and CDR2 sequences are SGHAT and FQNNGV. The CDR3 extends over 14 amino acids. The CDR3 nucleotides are TGTGCCAGCAGCTCCCCCGTGGGGAAGGGCGAGCAGTTCTTC. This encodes CASSSPVGKGEQFF.

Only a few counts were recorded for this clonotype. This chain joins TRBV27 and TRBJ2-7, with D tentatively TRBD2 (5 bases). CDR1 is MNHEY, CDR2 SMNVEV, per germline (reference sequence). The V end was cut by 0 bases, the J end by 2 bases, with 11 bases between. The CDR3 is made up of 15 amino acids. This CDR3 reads CASSLSSGSTYEQYF. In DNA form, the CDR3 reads TGTGCCAGCAGTTTATCTTCGGGGTCTACCTACGAGCAGTACTTC.

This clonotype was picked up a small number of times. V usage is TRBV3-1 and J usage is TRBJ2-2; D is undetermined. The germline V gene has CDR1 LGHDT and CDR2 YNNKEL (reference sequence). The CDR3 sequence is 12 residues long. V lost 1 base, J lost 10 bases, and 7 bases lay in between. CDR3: CASSQGKPELFF. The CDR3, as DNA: TGTGCCAGCAGCCAAGGAAAACCGGAGCTGTTTTTT.

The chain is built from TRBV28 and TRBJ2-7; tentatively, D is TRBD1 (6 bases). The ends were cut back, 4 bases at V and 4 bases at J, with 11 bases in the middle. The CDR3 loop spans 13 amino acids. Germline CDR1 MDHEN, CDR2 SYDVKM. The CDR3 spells CASSSGQSYEQYV. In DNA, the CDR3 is TGTGCCAGCAGTTCTGGACAGTCTTACGAGCAGTACGTC.

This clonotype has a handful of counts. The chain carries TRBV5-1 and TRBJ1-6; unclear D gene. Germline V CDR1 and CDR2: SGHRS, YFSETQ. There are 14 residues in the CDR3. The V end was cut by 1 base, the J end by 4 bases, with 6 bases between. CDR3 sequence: CASSLQDYNSPLHF. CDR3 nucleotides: TGCGCCAGCAGCTTGCAGGATTATAATTCACCCCTCCACTTT.